This TCR beta chain was captured by sequencing in a study of CD8+CD57+ T cells in acquired aplastic anemia. TCR beta VDJ and CDR3 were profiled, and genomic DNA was the template. TCRdb itself ran the reads through MiXCR, one entry per CDR3 protein. This table has around 250,000 distinct CDR3 sequences, approximately 82% appearing once. Sequencing involved patients with CD8+CD57+ cell expansion previously shown by flow cytometry. The V end lost 3 bases, the J end lost 16 bases, and 19 bases lay between the germline ends. This CDR3 is 14 amino acids long. In germline, CDR1 is SGHTA, CDR2 FQGNSA. The material sequenced was sorted CD4+, CD8+, or CD8+CD57+ T cells (not recorded which) from PBMCs. The V and J genes are TRBV7-2 and TRBJ1-6, with no clear D. This sequence was found in a human donor with aplastic anemia. CDR3 bases: TGTGCCAGCAGCTTGAGTTCCCATACCGACTATCTCCACTTT. This sequence encodes CASSLSSHTDYLHF.